This T cell receptor beta chain derives from a study of beta chain features in type 1 diabetes. The investigators reverse transcribed all of the isolated RNA, so they sequenced expressed TCRB transcripts. Profiled with immunoSEQ multiplex PCR; TCRdb holds only in-frame clones, not every one. The sample contains about 240,000 clones, around 26% of which appear only once. Germline V gene sequence: CDR1 KGHSH, CDR2 LQKENI. The CDR3 has 15 residues. The V gene lost 0 bases and the J gene lost 7 bases, with 13 bases spanning the gap. This clone was observed a few times. This chain connects TRBV18 to TRBJ2-1, with a tentative D call TRBD2 (6 bases). The specimen was central memory CD4+ T cells from blood. This TCR came from a man aged 25-45 years in good health. The CDR3 DNA reads as TGTGCCAGCTCACCACCGGCGAGACTAGGGAATGAGCAGTTCTTC. It encodes CASSPPARLGNEQFF.